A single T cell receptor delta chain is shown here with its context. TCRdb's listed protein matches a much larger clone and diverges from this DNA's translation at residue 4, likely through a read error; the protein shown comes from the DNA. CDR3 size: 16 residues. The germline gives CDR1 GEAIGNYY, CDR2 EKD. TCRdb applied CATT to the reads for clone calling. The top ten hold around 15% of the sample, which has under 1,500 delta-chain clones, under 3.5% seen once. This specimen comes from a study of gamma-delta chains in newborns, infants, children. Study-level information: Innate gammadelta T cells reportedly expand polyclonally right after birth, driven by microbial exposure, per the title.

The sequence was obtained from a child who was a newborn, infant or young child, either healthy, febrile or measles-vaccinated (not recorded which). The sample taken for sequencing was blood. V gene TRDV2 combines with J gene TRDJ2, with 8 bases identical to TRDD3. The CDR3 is CACGTVGDFLTAQLFF. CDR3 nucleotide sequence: TGTGCCTGTGGCACCGTGGGGGATTTCCTGACAGCACAACTCTTCTTT.